These 12 T cell receptor beta chains originate from one sample sequenced in a study of blood T cell repertoires in COVID-19. The method was immunoSEQ multiplex PCR; TCRdb's version includes in-frame clones alone and lacks a portion of them. The table includes tens of thousands of clones, 70% to 85% detected once. Sequencing used peripheral blood. The receptors stem from a human donor in a cohort sampled during active COVID-19.

The chain's CDR3 is CASSESRQGQDTQYF. CDR3 bases: TGTGCCAGCAGTGAAAGTCGACAGGGGCAAGATACGCAGTATTTT. This chain connects TRBV6-4 to TRBJ2-3; 8 nucleotides line up with TRBD1. The CDR3 runs 15 residues. The V gene end was trimmed by 3 bases and the J gene end by 5 bases; junction bases not matched to a gene: 7. Per germline, CDR1 MRHNA and CDR2 SNTAGT.

The chain links TRBV2 to TRBJ2-2; perhaps TRBD1 as D (6 bases). The CDR3 length is 15 residues. Germline V gene data show CDR1 as SNHLY and CDR2 as FYNNEI. V was cut by 6 bases and J by 3 bases, with 14 bases left in between. CDR3 nucleotide sequence: TGTGCCAGCAGGTTACAGGGTAGCGACACCGGGGAGCTGTTTTTT. Translation gives CASRLQGSDTGELFF. The complete variable domain, with remaining parts taken from reference TRBV2 and TRBJ2-2, reads EPEVTQTPSHQVTQMGQEVILRCVPISNHLYFYWYRQILGQKVEFLVSFYNNEISEKSEIFDDQFSVERPDGSNFTLKIRSTKLEDSAMYFCASRLQGSDTGELFFGEGSRLTVL.

The V and J genes are TRBV10-3 and TRBJ2-3, with D maybe TRBD1 (5 bases). The CDR3 is 14 amino acids. CDR1 is ENHRY, CDR2 SYGVKD, per germline. The germline V and J ends were trimmed by 3 bases and 3 bases, with 10 bases remaining between them. DNA for the CDR3: TGTGCCATCAGTGATTCCACAGGAACAGATACGCAGTATTTT. Amino acid sequence: CAISDSTGTDTQYF.

V usage is TRBV4-1 and J usage is TRBJ1-4; the D gene is possibly TRBD1 (5 bases). V dropped 0 bases and J dropped 8 bases, with 16 bases sitting between them. The CDR3 sequence is 16 residues long. CDR1 is MGHRA and CDR2 is YSYEKL in the germline V gene. CDR3 residues: CASSQDLGRVGEKLFF. The CDR3 DNA reads as TGCGCCAGCAGCCAAGATTTAGGCAGGGTTGGAGAAAAACTGTTTTTT.

This chain uses TRBV11-1 with TRBJ2-3, with TRBD1 identical over 7 bases. V was pared by 5 bases and J by 5 bases, with 13 bases of the junction left unmatched. There are 16 residues in the CDR3. The germline gives CDR1 SGHAT, CDR2 FQDESV (reference sequence). The CDR3 DNA sequence: TGTGCCAGCAGCCCTACGGGACAGCACCAGGGAGATACGCAGTATTTT. It yields the protein CASSPTGQHQGDTQYF.

The CDR3 DNA reads as TGTGCCAGCAGCTCGCAACTAGCGGCCGGGGAGCTGTTTTTT. Its translation: CASSSQLAAGELFF. The J gene is TRBJ2-2, the V gene TRBV7-3; the match to TRBD2 covers 8 bases. The V segment lost 4 bases and the J segment 6 bases; nucleotides outside the gene matches: 4. CDR1 is SGHTA and CDR2 is FQGTGA in the germline V gene. The CDR3 length is 14 residues.

The chain carries TRBV24-1 and TRBJ1-2, with TRBD1 matching over 8 bases. V lost 3 bases, J lost 4 bases, and 6 bases stayed unmatched. Germline CDR1 reads KGHDR; CDR2 reads SFDVKD. CDR3 size: 15 residues. The CDR3: CATSDPRTGSYGYTF. The CDR3 coding sequence is TGTGCCACCAGTGATCCCCGGACAGGGTCCTATGGCTACACCTTC.

The chain has TRBV5-4 and TRBJ2-2, with TRBD1 matching over 10 bases. The V segment lost 4 bases and the J segment 1 base; nucleotides outside the gene matches: 4. Germline CDR1 is SGHNT and CDR2 is YYREEE (reference sequence). The CDR3 extends over 16 amino acids. The CDR3 sequence is CASSRGTGVNTGELFF. The CDR3, as DNA: TGTGCCAGCAGCCGAGGGACAGGGGTGAACACCGGGGAGCTGTTTTTT.

The gene calls are TRBV5-6 and TRBJ2-7; TRBD1 matches at 7 bases. There are 12 residues in the CDR3. Per the germline V gene, CDR1 is SGHDT and CDR2 is YYEEEE. J gave up 12 bases and V 0 bases, and 6 bases lay outside the gene matches. CDR3 DNA: TGTGCCAGCAGCTTGGAGACCGGGACAGCGTACTTC. It yields the protein CASSLETGTAYF.

Worth noting for this clone: Germline is not matched at one junction end, which may reflect a read error. This chain uses TRBV7-7 with TRBJ2-3; D is possibly TRBD2 (6 bases). The CDR3 covers 15 residues. From germline, CDR1 is SSHAT and CDR2 FNYEAQ (reference sequence). The CDR3 loop reads CASSLVGGNGDTQYF. The CDR3 nucleotides are TGTGCTAGCAGCTTAGTCGGAGGGAACGGAGATACGCAGTATTTT. The full variable domain, rest sourced from reference TRBV7-7 and TRBJ2-3, is GAGVSQSPRYKVTKRGQDVTLRCDPISSHATLYWYQQALGQGPEFLTYFNYEAQPDKSGLPSDRFSAERPEGSISTLTIQRTEQRDSAMYRCASSLVGGNGDTQYFGPGTRLTVL.

V gene TRBV7-9 combines with J gene TRBJ1-3; D is unresolved. Trimming left V 6 bases short and J 2 bases short, with 8 bases between. This CDR3 contains 13 residues. Germline assignment: CDR1 SEHNR and CDR2 FQNEAQ (reference sequence). Written as DNA, the CDR3 is TGTGCCAGCAGACAGTCCCCTGGAAACACCATATATTTT. Translation: CASRQSPGNTIYF.

This clone was recorded a few times. The rearrangement links TRBV7-8 to TRBJ2-7, with D tentatively TRBD2 (5 bases). The CDR3 length is 15 residues. Trimming cost V 1 base and J 0 bases, with 10 bases left between them. The V gene's germline CDR1 is SGHVS and CDR2 FQNEAQ. CDR3 nucleotides: TGTGCCAGCAGCTTAGAAAGCGGCAGCTCCTACGAGCAGTACTTC. It specifies CASSLESGSSYEQYF.